The clone carrying this T cell receptor beta chain was observed many times. Its antigen remains unknown. The sample belongs to a study of breast tumors, draining lymph nodes, adjacent tissues. Trimming removed 3 bases from V and 4 bases from J, with 8 bases in between. CDR3 size: 13 residues. Germline V lookup: CDR1 LNHDA, CDR2 SQIVND (reference sequence). TCRdb reprocessed the multiplex PCR reads with MiXCR, giving one entry per CDR3 protein. The sample includes about 230,000 distinct CDR3 sequences, approximately 31% of them seen just once. Study results and limitations: Data fit most tumor T cells coming from lymph node, expanding in tumor.

The lymph nodes were axillary draining lymph nodes from breast cancer patients. The chain is built from TRBV19 and TRBJ2-3; D gene unclear. The specimen was axillary lymph node tissue. The TCR was taken from a female donor with breast cancer. Some clones in this sample may be carry-over from other donors' samples. In nucleotides, the CDR3 is TGTGCCAGTAGTATTAGTTTTGCAGATACGCAGTATTTT. This sequence encodes CASSISFADTQYF.